These 6 T cell receptor beta chains were sequenced from one sample in a study of molecular identifiers for immune sequencing clone quantification. Each CDR3 protein gets one entry after TCRdb re-called the PCR reads with MiXCR. Seen here are over 85,000 distinct CDR3 sequences, about 35% observed once, and the top ten hold about 9.7%. The material sequenced was naive CD8+ T cells from blood, with Jurkat cell RNA spiked in. Subset noted: FACS-sorted CD8+CD4-CCR7+CD45RA+ naive T cells. These receptors were taken from a human donor in good health. Some libraries in this study had Jurkat cell RNA spiked in.

About this clonotype: The CDR3 does not end in the conserved phenylalanine or tryptophan, so this is likely a read error. The chain has TRBV9 and TRBJ2-7; D not resolved. The CDR3 length is 14 residues. The germline gives CDR1 SGDLS, CDR2 YYNGEE. CDR3 DNA sequence: TGTGCCAGCAGCGTAGGAGGACCCTCCAACGAGCAGTACATC. The encoded protein is CASSVGGPSNEQYI.

This clonotype was detected a few times. The chain is built from TRBV28 and TRBJ1-2, with 9 bases aligning to TRBD1. CDR1 is MDHEN, CDR2 SYDVKM, per germline. Trimming at V came to 5 bases and at J to 8 bases, leaving 21 bases not matched to a gene. The CDR3 is 18 amino acids. CDR3 amino acids: CASSPTGFGQGPFDGYTF. CDR3 in DNA: TGTGCCAGCAGTCCGACTGGGTTCGGACAGGGGCCCTTCGACGGCTACACCTTC.

This clonotype was seen ten or more times. The chain is built from TRBV7-6 and TRBJ2-7; 12 nucleotides line up with TRBD2. Germline V gene data show CDR1 as SGHVS and CDR2 as FNYEAQ. V lost 4 bases to trimming and J lost 6 bases; unmatched junction nucleotides: 7. The CDR3 runs to 15 residues. The CDR3 protein is CASSSPTSGSCEQYF. The CDR3 region has the DNA TGTGCCAGCAGCTCCCCGACTAGCGGGAGCTGCGAGCAGTACTTC.

This clonotype was counted ten times or more. V gene TRBV6-6 combines with J gene TRBJ2-7, with 9 bases fitting TRBD2. CDR3 length: 15 residues. V lost 0 bases to trimming and J lost 3 bases; unmatched junction nucleotides: 3. In germline, CDR1 is MNHNY, CDR2 SVGAGI (reference sequence). This CDR3 is CASSYSTSGYYEQYF. The DNA for the CDR3 is TGTGCCAGCAGTTACTCTACTAGCGGGTACTACGAGCAGTACTTC.

This chain connects TRBV6-2 or TRBV6-3 to TRBJ2-7; D remains unclear. Deletions cut 2 bases from V and 7 bases from J, with 9 bases between. Germline V gives CDR1 MNHEY, CDR2 SVGEGT. This CDR3 is built from 12 residues. The CDR3 loop reads CASSYVPWEQYF. CDR3 DNA sequence: TGTGCCAGCAGTTACGTCCCTTGGGAGCAGTACTTC.

This chain uses TRBV20-1 with TRBJ1-2, with D unresolved. The germline gives CDR1 DFQATT, CDR2 SNEGSKA (reference sequence). V lost 4 bases to trimming and J lost 4 bases, with 25 bases between them. The CDR3 consists of 17 residues. DNA of the CDR3: TGCAGTGCTATCCCCCCGGGGAGGGTTTCTTTACTCTATGGCTACACCTTC. Protein: CSAIPPGRVSLLYGYTF.